This TCR beta chain came from a study of somatic mutations in cytotoxic T cells in rheumatoid arthritis. Worth noting for this clone: Antigen: not known.

Generated by immunoSEQ multiplex PCR, the TCRdb table keeps only in-frame clones and is missing some. Seen here are some 20,000 clones, about 86% observed once, and the top ten hold approximately 19%. The V gene's germline CDR1 is SGHAT and CDR2 FQNNGV. This CDR3 has 14 amino acids. V lost 4 bases, J lost 2 bases, and 3 bases stayed unmatched. The CD4+ and CD8+ fractions came from positive magnetic bead selection and were purity-checked by flow cytometry. Study findings and constraints: CD8+ T-cell clonality showed no significant difference between rheumatoid arthritis patients and age-matched healthy controls. Among rheumatoid arthritis patients, TRBV07 appeared slightly underrepresented, and this finding was left without any adjustment for multiple comparisons. Among approximately 60 patients, several showed a largest CD8+ clone that surpassed 20% of CD8+ cells.

The clonotype comes from a woman between 45 and 65 years old in good health. The chain is built from TRBV11-2 and TRBJ1-1; 8 bases are a match to TRBD1. Sequenced sample: CD8+ T cells sorted from blood. The chain's CDR3 is CASSYGQGNTEAFF. The CDR3 bases are TGTGCCAGCAGCTACGGACAGGGCAACACTGAAGCTTTCTTT.